These 23 T cell receptor beta chains were sequenced from one sample in a study of T cells in Graves' hyperthyroidism and ophthalmopathy. TCR beta CDR3 regions were amplified from RNA. When the TCR CDR3 underwent first-round RT-PCR, the HTBI primer set was used. TCRdb re-derived calls from the multiplex PCR reads in MiXCR, one entry per CDR3 protein. The repertoire consists of over 450,000 distinct CDR3 sequences, with more than 15% occurring once and the leading ten covering 15% to 20%. The sequencing sample was made of blood. The receptors derive from a young woman with Graves' ophthalmopathy.

This clonotype turned up a few times. The chain carries TRBV9 and TRBJ2-7, with D uncertain. The CDR3 has 14 amino acids. Trimming took off 0 bases at V and 0 bases at J, with 7 bases between the two ends. In germline, CDR1 is SGDLS, CDR2 YYNGEE. CDR3 bases: TGTGCCAGCAGCGTAGGGGTGGTCTCCTACGAGCAGTACTTC. It yields the protein CASSVGVVSYEQYF.

This clonotype was observed many times. The chain is built from TRBV6-1 and TRBJ1-1; 8 positions agree with TRBD1. Per germline, CDR1 MNHNS and CDR2 SASEGT. CDR3 length equals 15 residues. Trimming at V came to 6 bases and at J to 0 bases, leaving 6 bases not matched to a gene. The CDR3 nucleotides are TGTGCCAGCAGGGAGGACAGGGCGATGAACACTGAAGCTTTCTTT. Amino acid sequence: CASREDRAMNTEAFF.

Notes on this clonotype: This may be a read error, as it is one base from a much larger clone. V and J are TRBV28 and TRBJ2-1; TRBD2 agrees at 15 bases. The V gene's germline CDR1 is MDHEN and CDR2 SYDVKM. V gave up 4 bases and J gave up 8 bases; unmatched junction bases: 3. The CDR3 is made up of 15 amino acids. The CDR3 DNA follows: TGTGCCAGCAGTTGGGGACTAGCGGGAGGCTATGAGCAGTTCTTC. Residues: CASSWGLAGGYEQFF.

This clonotype was seen a single time. This may be a read error: a much more frequent sequence differs by one nucleotide. The chain carries TRBV12-3 or TRBV12-4 and TRBJ2-2; 8 bases map to TRBD1. There are 14 residues in the CDR3. With 8 bases clipped from V and 7 bases from J, the junction kept 9 bases outside the gene matches. In nucleotides, the CDR3 is TGTGCCAGCGGCTCTAGGACAGGGCTCGGGGAGCTGTTTTTT. This sequence encodes CASGSRTGLGELFF.

As DNA, the CDR3 is TGTGCCAGTAGTACTAGCGGGAACCAAGAGACCCAGTACTTC. This translates into CASSTSGNQETQYF. The J gene is TRBJ2-5, the V gene TRBV19; 9 nucleotides line up with TRBD2. There are 14 residues in the CDR3. Germline V gene sequence: CDR1 LNHDA, CDR2 SQIVND (reference sequence). V lost 4 bases and J lost 0; bases outside the gene matches: 0.

This clonotype was seen ten or more times. The V gene is TRBV27, the J gene TRBJ1-1; no reliable D call. Germline V lookup: CDR1 MNHEY, CDR2 SMNVEV (reference sequence). With 4 bases removed from V and 6 bases from J, the gap between germline ends came to 15 bases. This CDR3 region has 14 residues. The chain's CDR3 is CASSYMTGYPEAFF. CDR3 nucleotides: TGTGCCAGCAGTTACATGACGGGGTATCCTGAAGCTTTCTTT.

This clonotype showed up just a few times. The DNA of the CDR3 is TGCGCCAGCAGCCAAACCCCCTTCGGGGCAGATTCCGAGCAGTACTTC. Translated, it gives CASSQTPFGADSEQYF. This rearrangement joins TRBV4-1 to TRBJ2-7, with D possibly called TRBD1 or TRBD2 (5 bases each). Trimming took 2 bases from V and 6 from J, leaving 20 bases between them. The CDR3 has 16 amino acids. Germline values: CDR1 MGHRA, CDR2 YSYEKL.

The V and J genes are TRBV5-1 and TRBJ1-1; a weak D match, TRBD1 (6 bases). CDR3 length: 14 residues. V shed 4 bases and J shed 7 bases, with 17 bases lying between them. Germline CDR1 reads SGHRS; CDR2 reads YFSETQ. The CDR3 nucleotides read TGCGCCAGCAGCCAACCCGGGGGCACTTTTGAAGCTTTCTTT. This sequence encodes CASSQPGGTFEAFF.

This clonotype was recorded many times. This rearrangement joins TRBV28 to TRBJ1-2; weak D call: TRBD1 (6 bases). V lost 5 bases and J 0 bases, leaving 13 bases between the germline ends. The length of the CDR3 is 15 residues. Germline V lookup: CDR1 MDHEN, CDR2 SYDVKM. The CDR3 region is CASSPQGSANYGYTF. In DNA, the CDR3 is TGTGCCAGCAGTCCTCAGGGGTCTGCTAACTATGGCTACACCTTC.

The table lists this clonotype with many counts. This chain joins TRBV7-3 and TRBJ1-1; D is unclear. The CDR3 runs to 14 residues. V lost 2 bases to trimming and J lost 3 bases, with 10 bases between them. Germline V lookup: CDR1 SGHTA, CDR2 FQGTGA. This chain's CDR3 is CASSLRGVDTEAFF. The CDR3 DNA follows: TGTGCCAGCAGCTTACGAGGAGTCGACACTGAAGCTTTCTTT.

The sample holds many counts of this clonotype. The chain links TRBV12-3 or TRBV12-4 to TRBJ1-5; TRBD1 matches 7 bases. With V trimmed by 3 bases and J by 0 bases, 14 bases remained unmatched. This CDR3 is built from 19 residues. CDR3 in DNA: TGTGCCAGCAGTTTGGAAAGGGGGCGTCTGGCTTATAGCAATCAGCCCCAGCATTTT. Its translation is CASSLERGRLAYSNQPQHF.

This clonotype has at least ten counts. The rearrangement uses TRBV12-3 or TRBV12-4 and TRBJ2-5; D might be TRBD1 (5 bases). The CDR3 consists of 15 residues. V was clipped by 6 bases and J by 5 bases, with 19 bases between them. The DNA of the CDR3 is TGTGCCAGCAGCCCTCCTCCAGGGTCAATCGAGACCCAGTACTTC. Translated, it gives CASSPPPGSIETQYF.

This clonotype has a count of ten or more. The chain uses TRBV28 and TRBJ2-3; D is unclear. The CDR3 is 15 residues long. V was trimmed by 3 bases and J by 6 bases, leaving 16 bases between them. Germline lookup yields CDR1 MDHEN and CDR2 SYDVKM. CDR3 region: CASSFSLGLVDTQYF. CDR3 nucleotides: TGTGCCAGCAGTTTCTCGTTAGGCCTTGTCGATACGCAGTATTTT.

This clonotype was seen ten or more times. The junction differs from germline at one of its ends, possibly a read error. The chain recombines TRBV27 with TRBJ1-1; a possible D gene is TRBD1 (6 bases). Germline V lookup: CDR1 MNHEY, CDR2 SMNVEV (reference sequence). The CDR3 runs 13 residues. CDR3 DNA sequence: TGTGCCAACAGTTCCTACAGGGACACTGAAGCTTTCTTT. Translating it yields CANSSYRDTEAFF.

In this sample, this clonotype turned up many times. The V gene is TRBV10-3, the J gene TRBJ1-2, with TRBD1 matching over 9 bases. CDR1 is ENHRY and CDR2 is SYGVKD in the germline V gene. The CDR3 runs to 15 residues. Germline trimming cut 2 bases from V and 5 bases from J; bases unmatched to any gene: 6. Here the CDR3 reads CAISEPKTGGYGYTF. The CDR3 bases are TGTGCCATCAGTGAGCCCAAGACAGGGGGATATGGCTACACCTTC.

This clonotype was picked up a small number of times. This CDR3 is CAIGQGGFTDTQYF. The CDR3, as DNA: TGTGCCATCGGACAGGGGGGCTTCACAGATACGCAGTATTTT. The chain recombines TRBV10-3 with TRBJ2-3; 10 nucleotides align to TRBD1. In germline, CDR1 is ENHRY, CDR2 SYGVKD. The CDR3 consists of 14 residues. The ends lost 8 bases at V and 2 bases at J; junction bases unmatched: 4.

The chain recombines TRBV4-1 with TRBJ2-2, with D perhaps being TRBD1 or TRBD2 (5 bases each). Trimming removed 5 bases at V and 6 bases at J, with 16 bases between. Germline loops: CDR1 MGHRA, CDR2 YSYEKL. The CDR3 is 15 amino acids. The CDR3 DNA follows: TGCGCCAGCAGCTATGGGGCGGGTGAGTCCGGGGAGCTGTTTTTT. The encoded protein is CASSYGAGESGELFF.

This clonotype showed up many times. The V and J genes are TRBV10-2 and TRBJ2-5; D gene unclear. V was clipped by 0 bases and J by 4 bases, with 9 bases between them. The CDR3 extends over 14 amino acids. Germline V gives CDR1 WSHSY, CDR2 SAAADI. CDR3 in DNA: TGCGCCAGCAGTGAGTCCCTGGCGCGAGAGACCCAGTACTTC. Translating gives CASSESLARETQYF.

This clonotype came up many times. The chain recombines TRBV11-1 with TRBJ2-7; 8 nucleotides match TRBD2. Germline V gene data show CDR1 as SGHAT and CDR2 as FQDESV (reference sequence). CDR3 length: 15 residues. The junction had 7 bases not matched to a gene; V was cut back by 5 bases and J by 1 base. The CDR3 nucleotides are TGTGCCAGCAGCCCCAGCCGGGGGGGATCCTACGAGCAGTACTTC. Translating it yields CASSPSRGGSYEQYF.

This clonotype was observed a handful of times. This sequence joins TRBV30 and TRBJ2-7; 8 bases are a match to TRBD1. Looked up from germline, CDR1 is GTSNPN and CDR2 is SVGIG (reference sequence). V shed 8 bases, J shed 6 bases, and the junction held 9 bases outside the gene matches. The CDR3 is 12 amino acids. The CDR3 is CAADRETLEQYF. The CDR3 DNA follows: TGTGCCGCGGACAGGGAGACGCTCGAGCAGTACTTC.

The chain is built from TRBV12-3 or TRBV12-4 and TRBJ2-5, with a tentative D call TRBD1 (6 bases). There are 14 residues in the CDR3. V dropped 3 bases and J dropped 0 bases, with 8 bases sitting between them. CDR3 bases: TGTGCCAGCAGTTTTTCAGGGGACCAAGAGACCCAGTACTTC. Protein: CASSFSGDQETQYF.

Concerning this clonotype itself: This clone may be a read error of a much larger clone one base away. This chain joins TRBV7-6 and TRBJ2-1; TRBD2 is a possible D gene (6 bases). Trimming took 5 bases from V and 9 from J, leaving 17 bases between them. Per germline, CDR1 SGHVS and CDR2 FNYEAQ. The CDR3 totals 14 residues. The CDR3 loop is CASSPGRLVREQFF. CDR3 bases: TGTGCCAGCAGCCCGGGGAGACTAGTTCGTGAGCAGTTCTTC.

The CDR3 loop is CARPKVGGSRGELFF. The CDR3 DNA is TGTGCCAGGCCGAAGGTGGGGGGGTCGAGAGGGGAGCTGTTTTTT. The J gene is TRBJ2-2, the V gene TRBV6-1; TRBD2 aligns across 7 bases. CDR3 length: 15 residues. Germline loops: CDR1 MNHNS, CDR2 SASEGT. J was trimmed by 8 bases and V by 9 bases; bases with no gene match: 15.